The clone carrying this T cell receptor (beta chain) was counted at least ten times. The table came from immunoSEQ multiplex PCR; TCRdb's copy has only in-frame clones and leaves some out. The data contain about 360,000 clones, less than 90% of them singletons. These data belong to a study of blood T cell repertoires in COVID-19. Sequenced sample: peripheral blood. The sequence derives from a woman aged 55-70 years with COVID-19, enrolled during active disease.

CDR3 protein: CASSSNRGLNEKLFF. DNA of the CDR3: TGTGCCAGCAGCTCTAACAGGGGGCTAAATGAAAAACTGTTTTTT. The chain uses TRBV5-4 and TRBJ1-4; 9 positions agree with TRBD1. Germline V CDR1 and CDR2: SGHNT, YYREEE (reference sequence). The CDR3 has 15 residues. Trimming at V came to 3 bases and at J to 5 bases, leaving 5 bases not matched to a gene.